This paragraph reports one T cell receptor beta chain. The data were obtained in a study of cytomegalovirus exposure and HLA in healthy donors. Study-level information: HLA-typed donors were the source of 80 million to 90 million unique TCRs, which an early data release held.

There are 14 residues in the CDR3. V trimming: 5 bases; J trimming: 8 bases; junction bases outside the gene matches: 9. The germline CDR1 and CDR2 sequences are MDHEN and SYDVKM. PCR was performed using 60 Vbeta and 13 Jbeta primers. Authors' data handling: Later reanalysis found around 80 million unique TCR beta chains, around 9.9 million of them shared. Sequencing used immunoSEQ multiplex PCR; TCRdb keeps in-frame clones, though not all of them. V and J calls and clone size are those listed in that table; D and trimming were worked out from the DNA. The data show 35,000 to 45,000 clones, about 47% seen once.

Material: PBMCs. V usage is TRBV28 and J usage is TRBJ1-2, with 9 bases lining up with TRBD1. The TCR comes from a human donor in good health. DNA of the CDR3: TGTGCCAGCAGTCTACTACAGGGGGCGCGGGGCTACACCTTC. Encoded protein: CASSLLQGARGYTF.